Below, 6 T cell receptor beta chains from the same sample are listed, as sequenced in a study of blood T cell repertoires in COVID-19. TCRdb's table, derived via immunoSEQ multiplex PCR, lists solely in-frame clones and lacks some. This sample has more than 200,000 clones, with around nine tenths found just once. Sequencing was carried out using peripheral blood. These receptor sequences come from a woman aged 55-70 years with COVID-19, enrolled during active disease.

This chain links TRBV9 with TRBJ2-5; 7 nucleotides agree with TRBD1. CDR3 size: 16 residues. V was clipped by 4 bases and J by 4 bases; unmatched bases: 13. Germline CDR1 and CDR2: SGDLS and YYNGEE. CDR3 in amino acids: CASSRQMTGQGETQYF. As DNA, the CDR3 is TGTGCCAGCAGCAGACAAATGACAGGGCAGGGAGAGACCCAGTACTTC.

The chain employs TRBV5-4 and TRBJ2-3, with 11 bases that match TRBD2. The CDR3 has 14 amino acids. Germline V gives CDR1 SGHNT, CDR2 YYREEE (reference sequence). The junction had 3 bases not matched to a gene; V was cut back by 3 bases and J by 6 bases. The CDR3 loop is CASSSASGRDTQYF. The DNA for the CDR3 is TGTGCCAGCAGCTCTGCTAGCGGGAGGGATACGCAGTATTTT.

The chain links TRBV27 to TRBJ1-2; tentative D call: TRBD1 (5 bases). Trimming stripped 2 bases from V and 3 bases from J, with 13 bases between. The CDR3 is made up of 15 amino acids. The V gene's germline CDR1 is MNHEY and CDR2 SMNVEV (reference sequence). CDR3 sequence: CASSLRQGFYYGYTF. The CDR3 DNA sequence: TGTGCCAGCAGTTTACGGCAGGGATTTTACTATGGCTACACCTTC.

About this clone itself: At one of its ends the junction is not consistent with the germline gene, which may arise from a read error. The chain combines TRBV30 with TRBJ2-1; TRBD1 might be the D (6 bases). CDR1 is GTSNPN, CDR2 SVGIG, per germline (reference sequence). The CDR3 extends over 17 amino acids. The CDR3 protein is CAWSRGTSGVSFNEQFF. CDR3 DNA sequence: TGTGCCTGGAGTAGAGGCACATCAGGGGTATCCTTCAATGAGCAGTTCTTC.

V is TRBV7-3 and J is TRBJ2-1; 8 bases map to TRBD2. Germline lookup yields CDR1 SGHTA and CDR2 FQGTGA. Trimming cost V 5 bases and J 2 bases; bases outside gene matches: 20. The CDR3 is made up of 20 amino acids. The CDR3 sequence: CASSPLGDSAGGTTYNEQFF. CDR3 sequence (DNA): TGTGCCAGCAGCCCTCTGGGGGACTCCGCGGGAGGTACTACCTACAATGAGCAGTTCTTC.

V usage is TRBV13 and J usage is TRBJ1-2; D is possibly TRBD1 (5 bases). Looked up from germline, CDR1 is PRHDT and CDR2 is FYEKMQ (reference sequence). The CDR3 loop spans 15 amino acids. The V end was cut by 5 bases, the J end by 3 bases, with 16 bases between. CDR3 nucleotides: TGTGCCAGCAGCAGGCTGTTTACAGGACACTATGGCTACACCTTC. Amino acids: CASSRLFTGHYGYTF.